The 2 T cell receptor beta chains below come from one sample, sequenced in a study of blood T cell repertoires in COVID-19. The repertoire was sequenced with immunoSEQ multiplex PCR; TCRdb's copy has only in-frame clones and lacks some. The table shows some 150,000 clones, with more than 80% occurring only once. Sequences were obtained from peripheral blood. The source of these receptors is a man aged 55 to 70 with acute or convalescent COVID-19.

CDR3 loop: CASSFLGQMATEAFF. CDR3 sequence (DNA): TGCGCCAGCAGCTTCCTGGGACAGATGGCGACTGAAGCTTTCTTT. The chain couples TRBV5-1 to TRBJ1-1; 7 nucleotides agree with TRBD1. Germline V lookup: CDR1 SGHRS, CDR2 YFSETQ. The junction had 9 bases not matched to a gene; V was cut back by 2 bases and J by 5 bases. CDR3 length: 15 residues.

The genes are TRBV5-1 and TRBJ1-3; D remains unclear. The CDR3 sequence is 16 residues long. V was clipped by 4 bases and J by 0 bases, with 14 bases between them. In germline, CDR1 is SGHRS, CDR2 YFSETQ. This CDR3 is CASSPGGWTSGNTIYF. For the CDR3, the DNA is TGCGCCAGCAGCCCCGGAGGGTGGACCTCTGGAAACACCATATATTTT.